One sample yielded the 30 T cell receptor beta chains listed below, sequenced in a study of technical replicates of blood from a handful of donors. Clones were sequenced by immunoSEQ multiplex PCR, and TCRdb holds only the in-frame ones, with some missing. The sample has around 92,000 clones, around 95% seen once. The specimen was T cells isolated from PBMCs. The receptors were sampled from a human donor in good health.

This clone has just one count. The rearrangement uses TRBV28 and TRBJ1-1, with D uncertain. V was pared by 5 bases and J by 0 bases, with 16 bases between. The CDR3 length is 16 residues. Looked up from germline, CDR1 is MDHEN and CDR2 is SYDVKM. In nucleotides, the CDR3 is TGTGCCAGCAGTCTATCACACAGTGATCTGAACACTGAAGCTTTCTTT. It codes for CASSLSHSDLNTEAFF.

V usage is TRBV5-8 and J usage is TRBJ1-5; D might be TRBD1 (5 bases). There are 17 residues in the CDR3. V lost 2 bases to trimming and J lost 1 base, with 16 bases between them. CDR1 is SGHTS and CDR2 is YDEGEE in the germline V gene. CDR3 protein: CASSFRSGAGSNQPQHF. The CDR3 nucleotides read TGTGCCAGCAGCTTTAGATCTGGGGCGGGGAGCAATCAGCCCCAGCATTTT.

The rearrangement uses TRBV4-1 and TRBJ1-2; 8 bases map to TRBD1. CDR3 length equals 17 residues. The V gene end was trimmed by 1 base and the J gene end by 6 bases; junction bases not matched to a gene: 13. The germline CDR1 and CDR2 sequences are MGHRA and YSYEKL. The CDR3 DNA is TGCGCCAGCAGCCAAGTACTCGACAGGGGATTCAATAATGGCTACACCTTC. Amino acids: CASSQVLDRGFNNGYTF.

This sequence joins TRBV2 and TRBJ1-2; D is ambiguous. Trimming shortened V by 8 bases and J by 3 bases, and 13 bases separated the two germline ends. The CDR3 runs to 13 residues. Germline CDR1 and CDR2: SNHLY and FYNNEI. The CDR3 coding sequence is TGTGCCAGCTCTACGTATGTAGACTATGGCTACACCTTC. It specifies CASSTYVDYGYTF. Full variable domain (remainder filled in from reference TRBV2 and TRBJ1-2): EPEVTQTPSHQVTQMGQEVILRCVPISNHLYFYWYRQILGQKVEFLVSFYNNEISEKSEIFDDQFSVERPDGSNFTLKIRSTKLEDSAMYFCASSTYVDYGYTFGSGTRLTVV.

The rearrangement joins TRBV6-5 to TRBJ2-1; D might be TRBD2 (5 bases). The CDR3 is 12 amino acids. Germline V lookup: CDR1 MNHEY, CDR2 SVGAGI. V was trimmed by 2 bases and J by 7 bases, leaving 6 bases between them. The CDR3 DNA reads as TGTGCCAGCAGTTACAAGCGGAATGAGCAGTTCTTC. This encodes CASSYKRNEQFF.

The DNA for the CDR3 is TGCAGTGCTCGGGAGGTTGAGCAGTTCTTC. This encodes CSAREVEQFF. The genes are TRBV20-1 and TRBJ2-1; 7 bases fit TRBD2. V lost 5 bases to trimming and J lost 9 bases; unmatched junction nucleotides: 1. This CDR3 is built from 10 residues. The germline V gene has CDR1 DFQATT and CDR2 SNEGSKA (reference sequence).

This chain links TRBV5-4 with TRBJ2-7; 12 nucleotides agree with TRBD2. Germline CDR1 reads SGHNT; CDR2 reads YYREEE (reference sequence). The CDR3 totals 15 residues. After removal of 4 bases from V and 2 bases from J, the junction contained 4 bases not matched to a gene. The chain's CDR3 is CASSAGLAGPYEQYF. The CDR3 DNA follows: TGTGCCAGCAGCGCCGGACTAGCGGGGCCCTACGAGCAGTACTTC.

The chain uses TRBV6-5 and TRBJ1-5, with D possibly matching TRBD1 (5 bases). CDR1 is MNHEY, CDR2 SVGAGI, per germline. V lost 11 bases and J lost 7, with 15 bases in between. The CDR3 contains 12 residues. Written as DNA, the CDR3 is TGTGCCTCTCGGGGGGGGAGGCAGCCCCAGCATTTT. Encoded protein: CASRGGRQPQHF.

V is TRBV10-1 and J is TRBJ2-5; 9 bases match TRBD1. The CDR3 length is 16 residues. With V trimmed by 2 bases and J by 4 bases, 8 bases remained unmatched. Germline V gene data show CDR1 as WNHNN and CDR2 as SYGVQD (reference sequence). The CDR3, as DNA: TGCGCCAGCAGTGAGAATTCGGGACAGGGAGGAGAGACCCAGTACTTC. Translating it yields CASSENSGQGGETQYF.

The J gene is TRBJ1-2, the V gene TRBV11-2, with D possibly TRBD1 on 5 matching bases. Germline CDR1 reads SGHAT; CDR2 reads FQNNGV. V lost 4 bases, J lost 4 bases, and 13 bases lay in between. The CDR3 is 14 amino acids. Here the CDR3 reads CASSSPDRAYGYTF. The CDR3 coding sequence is TGTGCCAGCAGCTCCCCCGACAGAGCCTATGGCTACACCTTC.

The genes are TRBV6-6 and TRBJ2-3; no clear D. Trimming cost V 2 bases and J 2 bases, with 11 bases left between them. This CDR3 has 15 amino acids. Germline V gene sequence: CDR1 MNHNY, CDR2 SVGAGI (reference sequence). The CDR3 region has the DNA TGTGCCAGCAGTTACCTACCAGGATCCACAGATACGCAGTATTTT. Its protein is CASSYLPGSTDTQYF.

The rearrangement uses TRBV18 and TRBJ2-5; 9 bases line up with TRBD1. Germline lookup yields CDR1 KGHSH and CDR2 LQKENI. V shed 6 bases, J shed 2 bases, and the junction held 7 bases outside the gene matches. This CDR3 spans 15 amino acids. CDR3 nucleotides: TGTGCCAGCTCGTCGGGACAGGGTTATCAAGAGACCCAGTACTTC. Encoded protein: CASSSGQGYQETQYF.

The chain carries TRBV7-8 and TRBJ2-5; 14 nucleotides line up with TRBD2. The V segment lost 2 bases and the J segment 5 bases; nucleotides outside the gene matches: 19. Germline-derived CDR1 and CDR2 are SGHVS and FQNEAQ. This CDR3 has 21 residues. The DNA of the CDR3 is TGTGCCAGCAGCTTACCGTTAATCGAGACTAGCGGGAGGGAGGTTAGGGAGACCCAGTACTTC. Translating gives CASSLPLIETSGREVRETQYF.

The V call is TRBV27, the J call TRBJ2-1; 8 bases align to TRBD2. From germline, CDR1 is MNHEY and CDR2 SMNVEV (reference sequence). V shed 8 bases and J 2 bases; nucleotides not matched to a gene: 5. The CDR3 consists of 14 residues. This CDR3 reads CASCTLAAYNEQFF. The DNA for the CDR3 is TGTGCCAGCTGCACACTAGCGGCCTACAATGAGCAGTTCTTC.

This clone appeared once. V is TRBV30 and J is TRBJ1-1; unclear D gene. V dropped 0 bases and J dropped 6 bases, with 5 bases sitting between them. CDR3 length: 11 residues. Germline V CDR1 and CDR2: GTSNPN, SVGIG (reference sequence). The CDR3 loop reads CAWSVISEAFF. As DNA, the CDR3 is TGTGCCTGGAGTGTAATCTCTGAAGCTTTCTTT.

In nucleotides, the CDR3 is TGTGCCAGTACGGGGACGCGCCGGGGGGCCCAGTACTTC. Translating gives CASTGTRRGAQYF. The chain joins TRBV19 to TRBJ2-5, with 7 positions matching TRBD2. Unmatched junction bases numbered 11, after V lost 7 bases and J lost 9 bases. This CDR3 spans 13 amino acids. Germline assignment: CDR1 LNHDA and CDR2 SQIVND (reference sequence).

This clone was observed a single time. The CDR3 sequence is CASSFGTGGSWNYGYTF. CDR3 nucleotides: TGTGCCAGCAGCTTTGGGACAGGGGGCTCCTGGAACTATGGCTACACCTTC. The chain employs TRBV27 and TRBJ1-2; 12 bases line up with TRBD1. Germline-derived CDR1 and CDR2 are MNHEY and SMNVEV (reference sequence). The CDR3 is 17 residues long. J gave up 2 bases and V 6 bases, and 10 bases lay outside the gene matches.

CDR3 DNA: TGCGCCAGCAGCCCTGGGACAGCCTACTCTGGGGCCAACGTCCTGACTTTC. Amino acids: CASSPGTAYSGANVLTF. This rearrangement joins TRBV5-1 to TRBJ2-6; 7 bases fit TRBD1. Trimming removed 4 bases from V and 0 bases from J; junction bases left unmatched: 7. This CDR3 has 17 residues. The germline CDR1 and CDR2 sequences are SGHRS and YFSETQ.

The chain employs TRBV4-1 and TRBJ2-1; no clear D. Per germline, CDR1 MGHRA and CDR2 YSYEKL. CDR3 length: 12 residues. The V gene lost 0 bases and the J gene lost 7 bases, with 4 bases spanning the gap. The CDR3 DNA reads TGCGCCAGCAGCCAAGATCGGAATGAGCAGTTCTTC. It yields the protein CASSQDRNEQFF.

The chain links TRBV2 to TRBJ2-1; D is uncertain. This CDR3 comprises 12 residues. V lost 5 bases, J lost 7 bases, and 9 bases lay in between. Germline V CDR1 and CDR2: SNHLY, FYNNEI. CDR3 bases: TGTGCCAGCAGTCTACAGAATAATGAGCAGTTCTTC. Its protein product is CASSLQNNEQFF.

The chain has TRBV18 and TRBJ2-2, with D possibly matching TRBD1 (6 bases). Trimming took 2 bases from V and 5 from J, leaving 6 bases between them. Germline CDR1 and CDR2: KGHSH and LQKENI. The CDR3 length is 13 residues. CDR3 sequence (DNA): TGTGCCAGCTCACCAGACAGGACCGGGGAGCTGTTTTTT. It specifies CASSPDRTGELFF. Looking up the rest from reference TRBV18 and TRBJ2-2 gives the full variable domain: NAGVMQNPRHLVRRRGQEARLRCSPMKGHSHVYWYRQLPEEGLKFMVYLQKENIIDESGMPKERFSAEFPKEGPSILRIQQVVRGDSAAYFCASSPDRTGELFFGEGSRLTVL.

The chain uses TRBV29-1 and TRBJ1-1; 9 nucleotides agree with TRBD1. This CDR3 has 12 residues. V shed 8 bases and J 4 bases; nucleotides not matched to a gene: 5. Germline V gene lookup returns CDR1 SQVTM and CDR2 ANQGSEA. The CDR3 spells CSIGTGFTEAFF. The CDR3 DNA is TGCAGCATTGGGACAGGGTTCACTGAAGCTTTCTTT. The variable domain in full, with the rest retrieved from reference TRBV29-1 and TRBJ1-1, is SAVISQKPSRDICQRGTSLTIQCQVDSQVTMMFWYRQQPGQSLTLIATANQGSEATYESGFVIDKFPISRPNLTFSTLTVSNMSPEDSSIYLCSIGTGFTEAFFGQGTRLTVV.

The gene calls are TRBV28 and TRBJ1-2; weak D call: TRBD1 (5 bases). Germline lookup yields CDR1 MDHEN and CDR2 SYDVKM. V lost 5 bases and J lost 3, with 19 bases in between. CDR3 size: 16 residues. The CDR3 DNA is TGTGCCAGCAGTCCTTCAGGGTTCGCAAAGGACTATGGCTACACCTTC. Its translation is CASSPSGFAKDYGYTF.

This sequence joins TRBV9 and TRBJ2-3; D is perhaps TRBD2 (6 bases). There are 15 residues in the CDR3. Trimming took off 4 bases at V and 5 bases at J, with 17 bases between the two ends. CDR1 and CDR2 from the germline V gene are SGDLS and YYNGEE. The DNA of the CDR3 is TGTGCCAGCAGCCAGGATGGATTTAGCGGAGATACGCAGTATTTT. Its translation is CASSQDGFSGDTQYF.

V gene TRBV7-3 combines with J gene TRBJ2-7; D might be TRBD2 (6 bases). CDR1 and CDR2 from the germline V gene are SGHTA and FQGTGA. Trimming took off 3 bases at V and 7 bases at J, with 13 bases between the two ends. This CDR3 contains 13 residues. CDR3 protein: CASSLGGRREQYF. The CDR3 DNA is TGTGCCAGCAGCTTGGGGGGACGGCGGGAGCAGTACTTC.

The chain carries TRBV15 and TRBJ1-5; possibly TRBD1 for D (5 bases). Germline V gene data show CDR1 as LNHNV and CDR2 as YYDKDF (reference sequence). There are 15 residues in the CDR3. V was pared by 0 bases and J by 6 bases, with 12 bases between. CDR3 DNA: TGTGCCACCAGCAGAGACAGGGTAGGTTTTCAGCCCCAGCATTTT. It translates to CATSRDRVGFQPQHF.

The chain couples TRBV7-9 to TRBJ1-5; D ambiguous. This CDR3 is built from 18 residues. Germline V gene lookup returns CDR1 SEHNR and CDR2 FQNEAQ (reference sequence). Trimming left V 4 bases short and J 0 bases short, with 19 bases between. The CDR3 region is CASSSTMETGLSNQPQHF. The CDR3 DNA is TGTGCCAGCAGCTCCACGATGGAGACCGGTCTTAGCAATCAGCCCCAGCATTTT.

CDR3: CASSPWGLNTGELFF. CDR3 nucleotide sequence: TGTGCCAGCAGCCCTTGGGGGCTTAACACCGGGGAGCTGTTTTTT. The chain recombines TRBV7-9 with TRBJ2-2; tentative D call: TRBD1 (6 bases). The CDR3 totals 15 residues. Germline V gives CDR1 SEHNR, CDR2 FQNEAQ (reference sequence). Trimming removed 5 bases at V and 2 bases at J, with 12 bases between.

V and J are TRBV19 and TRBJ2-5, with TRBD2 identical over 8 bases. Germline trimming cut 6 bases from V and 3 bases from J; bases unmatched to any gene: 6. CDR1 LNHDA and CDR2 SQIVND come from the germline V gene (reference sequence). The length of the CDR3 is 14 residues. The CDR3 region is CASSPGLDEETQYF. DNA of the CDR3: TGTGCCAGTAGCCCGGGACTAGACGAAGAGACCCAGTACTTC.

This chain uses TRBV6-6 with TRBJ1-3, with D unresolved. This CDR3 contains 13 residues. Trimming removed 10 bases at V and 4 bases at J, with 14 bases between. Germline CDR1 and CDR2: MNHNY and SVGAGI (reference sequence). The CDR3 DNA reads TGTGCCACCCTGAATAAAGCCGGAAACACCATATATTTT. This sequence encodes CATLNKAGNTIYF.